The 27 T cell receptor beta chains presented below share a single source sample, sequenced in a study of T cells after yellow fever vaccination. TCRdb processed the 5' RACE reads anew with MiXCR; each CDR3 protein has one entry. The data contain approximately 300,000 distinct CDR3 sequences, about 10% of them singletons. Sequenced here: CD4+ T cells sorted from PBMCs, sampled 45 days after the yellow fever booster vaccination. The receptors derive from a man younger than 35 who received the YFV17D yellow fever vaccine.

This clonotype was recorded at least ten times. The chain links TRBV7-7 to TRBJ2-4; no definite D call. The CDR3 extends over 17 amino acids. Germline V gene data show CDR1 as SSHAT and CDR2 as FNYEAQ (reference sequence). V was trimmed by 5 bases and J by 0 bases, leaving 17 bases between them. For the CDR3, the DNA is TGTGCCAGCAGCCCCAAGAAGGCCAGACTAGCCAAAAACATTCAGTACTTC. Translated: CASSPKKARLAKNIQYF.

This clonotype was counted a few times. The gene calls are TRBV19 and TRBJ2-2; D not certain. Germline V CDR1 and CDR2: LNHDA, SQIVND (reference sequence). Trimming pared 7 bases from V and 4 bases from J, leaving 13 bases between. The CDR3 length is 14 residues. The CDR3 region is CASNSGQTTGELFF. CDR3 sequence (DNA): TGTGCCAGTAATTCGGGTCAGACCACCGGGGAGCTGTTTTTT.

V usage is TRBV4-2 and J usage is TRBJ2-5, with 16 positions matching TRBD2. The ends lost 4 bases at V and 5 bases at J; junction bases unmatched: 7. CDR3 length: 17 residues. Germline values: CDR1 LGHNA, CDR2 YNFKEQ. The CDR3 DNA follows: TGTGCCAGCAGCCGGGGGACTAGCGGGGGGGTTTGGGAGACCCAGTACTTC. As protein: CASSRGTSGGVWETQYF.

This clonotype was seen only a few times. The V call is TRBV30, the J call TRBJ2-3; no reliable D call. This CDR3 has 12 amino acids. V dropped 0 bases and J dropped 4 bases, with 5 bases sitting between them. Germline values: CDR1 GTSNPN, CDR2 SVGIG (reference sequence). CDR3 in DNA: TGTGCCTGGAGTGTACTTCCAGATACGCAGTATTTT. Protein product: CAWSVLPDTQYF.

The chain carries TRBV4-2 and TRBJ2-7; no definite D call. With 2 bases removed from V and 3 bases from J, the gap between germline ends came to 11 bases. The germline V gene has CDR1 LGHNA and CDR2 YNFKEQ. This CDR3 is 14 amino acids long. The CDR3 nucleotides are TGTGCCAGCAGCCAATCCCTTCCTGGCTACGAGCAGTACGTC. Translation gives CASSQSLPGYEQYV.

This clonotype has more than one count but fewer than ten. This chain connects TRBV7-2 to TRBJ1-6, with D possibly being TRBD1 (6 bases). V lost 1 base, J lost 6 bases, and 10 bases lay in between. The CDR3 has 15 residues. Germline V CDR1 and CDR2: SGHTA, FQGNSA. In nucleotides, the CDR3 is TGTGCCAGCAGCTTAGTTCCAGGGGTTAATTCACCCCTCCACTTT. Its protein product is CASSLVPGVNSPLHF.

This chain joins TRBV6-6 and TRBJ2-1; 8 positions match TRBD2. CDR3 size: 20 residues. Germline V gives CDR1 MNHNY, CDR2 SVGAGI (reference sequence). With 4 bases clipped from V and 0 bases from J, the junction kept 17 bases outside the gene matches. Here the CDR3 DNA reads TGTGCCAGCAGTTTCCCAACCGCGGGGGCGGGGGGTGTCTCCTACAATGAGCAGTTCTTC. It specifies CASSFPTAGAGGVSYNEQFF.

The chain carries TRBV7-9 and TRBJ2-2; TRBD2 aligns across 8 bases. The CDR3 runs 17 residues. Trimming cost V 5 bases and J 6 bases; bases outside gene matches: 14. Germline loops: CDR1 SEHNR, CDR2 FQNEAQ (reference sequence). The CDR3 spells CASSQGSTSDVAGELFF. DNA for the CDR3: TGTGCCAGCAGCCAAGGGTCGACTAGCGACGTAGCCGGGGAGCTGTTTTTT.

This clonotype was detected ten times or more. This chain connects TRBV7-2 to TRBJ2-3; 7 nucleotides line up with TRBD1. This CDR3 is 15 amino acids long. Germline values: CDR1 SGHTA, CDR2 FQGNSA. The trim removed 5 bases at V and 4 bases at J, leaving 9 bases unmatched. The CDR3, as DNA: TGTGCCAGCAGCCCCGGGGCAGGGGGTCCAGATACGCAGTATTTT. Its protein is CASSPGAGGPDTQYF.

The CDR3 loop reads CASTRDPQTGTYEQYF. The CDR3 DNA reads as TGCGCCAGCACCCGCGACCCTCAGACAGGAACCTACGAGCAGTACTTC. This sequence joins TRBV5-1 and TRBJ2-7, with D perhaps TRBD1 (6 bases). With 6 bases removed from V and 2 bases from J, the gap between germline ends came to 21 bases. Germline V gene lookup returns CDR1 SGHRS and CDR2 YFSETQ. The CDR3 length is 16 residues.

CDR3: CASSLKLGVETQYF. CDR3 nucleotide sequence: TGCGCCAGCAGCTTGAAGTTGGGGGTAGAGACCCAGTACTTC. V is TRBV5-1 and J is TRBJ2-5; D may match TRBD1 or TRBD2 (5 bases each). The ends were cut back, 1 base at V and 4 bases at J, with 11 bases in the middle. CDR1 is SGHRS and CDR2 is YFSETQ in the germline V gene. This CDR3 is built from 14 residues. The whole variable domain, filled in from reference TRBV5-1 and TRBJ2-5, reads KAGVTQTPRYLIKTRGQQVTLSCSPISGHRSVSWYQQTPGQGLQFLFEYFSETQRNKGNFPGRFSGRQFSNSRSEMNVSTLELGDSALYLCASSLKLGVETQYFGPGTRLLVL.

The J gene is TRBJ2-4, the V gene TRBV7-9, with TRBD2 identical over 10 bases. The V gene end was trimmed by 1 base and the J gene end by 0 bases; junction bases not matched to a gene: 6. This CDR3 region has 18 residues. Germline V gives CDR1 SEHNR, CDR2 FQNEAQ (reference sequence). The CDR3 DNA reads as TGTGCCAGCAGCTTAGTAGCGGGGGGCCTACTAGCCAAAAACATTCAGTACTTC. Translation: CASSLVAGGLLAKNIQYF.

The chain has TRBV12-3 or TRBV12-4 and TRBJ1-5; D might be TRBD1 (5 bases). The length of the CDR3 is 16 residues. The V end lost 7 bases, the J end lost 0 bases, and 16 bases lay between the germline ends. The CDR3 DNA reads TGTGCCAGCACGCGATCTGGGGGATATAGCAATCAGCCCCAGCATTTT. It codes for CASTRSGGYSNQPQHF.

The J gene is TRBJ2-2, the V gene TRBV4-3; tentative D call: TRBD2 (5 bases). Trimming pared 2 bases from V and 5 bases from J, leaving 15 bases between. Per germline, CDR1 LGHNA and CDR2 YSLEER. The CDR3 spans 16 residues. The CDR3 region has the DNA TGCGCCAGCAGCCAACAAGCGGTCCTCCTAACCGGGGAGCTGTTTTTT. Protein sequence: CASSQQAVLLTGELFF.

The V and J genes are TRBV2 and TRBJ1-4, with D unclear. Germline values: CDR1 SNHLY, CDR2 FYNNEI. Trimming cost V 6 bases and J 5 bases, with 16 bases left between them. The CDR3 length is 15 residues. The CDR3, as DNA: TGTGCCAGCAGCATCGGTCGACAACCAAATGAAAAACTGTTTTTT. This gives the protein CASSIGRQPNEKLFF.

There are a few counts of this clonotype. The genes are TRBV4-1 and TRBJ2-7, with D hard to call. Germline assignment: CDR1 MGHRA and CDR2 YSYEKL. The V and J ends lost 1 base and 3 bases respectively, with 7 bases between them. The CDR3 consists of 13 residues. The CDR3 region is CASSQGPDYEQYV. The CDR3 DNA reads TGCGCCAGCAGCCAAGGCCCAGACTACGAGCAGTACGTC.

This clonotype appeared many times. The DNA is left out, because the CDR3 cannot be placed on it with certainty; the CDR3 is given as TCRdb lists it. V usage is TRBV7-2 and J usage is TRBJ1-1; the listed D gene, TRBD1, was not tested against the DNA. The CDR3 length is 13 residues, termini included. The germline V gene has CDR1 SGHTA and CDR2 FQGNSA. The CDR3 reads CASSPEGFGPGSF.

This clonotype was observed a handful of times. This chain links TRBV6-5 with TRBJ2-5; D may be TRBD1 (6 bases). In germline, CDR1 is MNHEY, CDR2 SVGAGI. Between the trimmed V and J ends, which lost 1 base and 4 bases, there was a span of 16 bases. This CDR3 region has 16 residues. In nucleotides, the CDR3 is TGTGCCAGCAGTTACTACGGACCGAACAGGGCAGAGACCCAGTACTTC. Amino acids: CASSYYGPNRAETQYF.

There are a few counts of this clonotype. The V call is TRBV10-3, the J call TRBJ1-1, with D perhaps TRBD1 (5 bases). Germline CDR1 reads ENHRY; CDR2 reads SYGVKD. The CDR3 has 13 residues. V was clipped by 8 bases and J by 3 bases, with 13 bases between them. For the CDR3, the DNA is TGTGCCATCCGTGGGGGTGGGGACACTGAAGCTTTCTTT. Protein sequence: CAIRGGGDTEAFF.

The chain combines TRBV15 with TRBJ1-3; D remains unclear. The CDR3 consists of 12 residues. V lost 0 bases and J lost 7, with 4 bases in between. From germline, CDR1 is LNHNV and CDR2 YYDKDF (reference sequence). CDR3 residues: CATSRDFNTIYF. CDR3 DNA: TGTGCCACCAGCAGAGATTTCAACACCATATATTTT.

The CDR3 sequence is CASSLASGGHYGYTF. The CDR3 nucleotides are TGTGCCAGCAGTTTAGCGTCAGGGGGCCACTATGGCTACACCTTC. V is TRBV12-3 or TRBV12-4 and J is TRBJ1-2; the match to TRBD1 covers 8 bases. The CDR3 spans 15 residues. With V trimmed by 0 bases and J by 3 bases, 3 bases remained unmatched.

This clonotype came up a few times. V usage is TRBV20-1 and J usage is TRBJ2-6; TRBD1 matches at 9 bases. Per germline, CDR1 DFQATT and CDR2 SNEGSKA (reference sequence). This CDR3 has 17 amino acids. J was trimmed by 2 bases and V by 4 bases; bases with no gene match: 9. CDR3 bases: TGCAGTGCTACACCGGGACAGGGAGAACCTGGGGCCAACGTCCTGACTTTC. Translating gives CSATPGQGEPGANVLTF.

This clonotype was seen a few times. The chain has TRBV5-1 and TRBJ2-5; 8 positions agree with TRBD2. The CDR3 totals 14 residues. Germline assignment: CDR1 SGHRS and CDR2 YFSETQ. The junction had 9 bases not matched to a gene; V was cut back by 6 bases and J by 5 bases. CDR3 in amino acids: CASNAPGGMETQYF. Here the CDR3 DNA reads TGCGCCAGCAATGCACCGGGGGGGATGGAGACCCAGTACTTC.

V usage is TRBV6-2 or TRBV6-3 and J usage is TRBJ1-2, with D perhaps matching TRBD1 (6 bases). This CDR3 is built from 13 residues. V shed 6 bases and J shed 1 base, with 9 bases lying between them. Germline CDR1 reads MNHEY; CDR2 reads SVGEGT. The CDR3 protein is CASSYRDNYGYTF. DNA for the CDR3: TGTGCCAGCAGCTACAGGGATAACTATGGCTACACCTTC.

The V gene is TRBV7-6, the J gene TRBJ1-4; weak D call: TRBD1 (6 bases). CDR1 is SGHVS and CDR2 is FNYEAQ in the germline V gene. V was shortened by 1 base and J by 8 bases, with 14 bases between the two germline ends. This CDR3 has 15 amino acids. The CDR3 DNA reads as TGTGCCAGCAGCTTAGGTGTGGCAGGGGAAGAAAAACTGTTTTTT. Translated, it gives CASSLGVAGEEKLFF.

V is TRBV6-2 or TRBV6-3 and J is TRBJ1-1; D is possibly TRBD1 (6 bases). Trimming left V 2 bases short and J 3 bases short, with 10 bases between. This CDR3 contains 14 residues. Germline V gene lookup returns CDR1 MNHEY and CDR2 SVGEGT. The CDR3 is CASSYGQGYTEAFF. The CDR3 DNA reads as TGTGCCAGCAGTTACGGGCAGGGGTACACTGAAGCTTTCTTT.

This clonotype has only a few counts. The chain couples TRBV30 to TRBJ2-4; D is possibly TRBD1 or TRBD2 (5 bases each). CDR3 length: 12 residues. Germline V gene data show CDR1 as GTSNPN and CDR2 as SVGIG (reference sequence). The V end was cut by 4 bases, the J end by 11 bases, with 15 bases between. The chain's CDR3 is CAWNTAGTFQYF. In DNA form, the CDR3 reads TGTGCCTGGAACACAGCAGGGACGTTTCAGTACTTC. Combining the CDR3 with reference TRBV30 and TRBJ2-4 gives the whole variable domain SQTIHQWPATLVQPVGSPLSLECTVEGTSNPNLYWYRQAAGRGLQLLFYSVGIGQISSEVPQNLSASRPQDRQFILSSKKLLLSDSGFYLCAWNTAGTFQYFGAGTRLSVL.